Listed below are T cell receptor beta chains from one sample, sequenced in a study of cytomegalovirus exposure and HLA in healthy donors. This table comes from immunoSEQ multiplex PCR, and its TCRdb copy is limited to in-frame clones, with some not included. The data show roughly 52,000 clones, around 52% seen once. Material: PBMCs. These receptors all stem from a human donor in good health. CDR3s include the opening cysteine and the closing phenylalanine or tryptophan. Each record gives: CDR3 DNA, CDR3 protein, clone size, V gene, J gene, D gene. The D gene is left open where the match is weak. For some rows the clone size is stated as once, few or many, or as a class when expanded; others skip it.

TGCGCCAGCAGCCAGGGGACTAGCGGGGGCTACAATGAGCAGTTCTTC,CASSQGTSGGYNEQFF,NA,TRBV4-1,TRBJ2-1,TRBD2
TGTGCCAGCTCACCACGGGACTACGGCCCAGATACGCAGTATTTT,CASSPRDYGPDTQYF,few,TRBV18,TRBJ2-3,TRBD2
TGTGCCAACGGGGGTTTTAATGAAGCTTTCTTT,CANGGFNEAFF,NA,TRBV2,TRBJ1-1,NA
TGTGCCAGCTCACTGGCCGGGACTAGCGGGGTCTTTTCCTACGAGCAGTACTTC,CASSLAGTSGVFSYEQYF,NA,TRBV18,TRBJ2-7,TRBD2
TGTGCCATCAGTCCCGCAGGGGCGGTTAGCACAGATACGCAGTATTTT,CAISPAGAVSTDTQYF,few,TRBV10-3,TRBJ2-3,NA
TGTGCCATCAGTGACCAGTATAATTCACCCCTCCACTTT,CAISDQYNSPLHF,few,TRBV10-3,TRBJ1-6,NA
TGTGCCAGCAGCCAAGGGGCGTCTGTCGATGGCTACACCTTC,CASSQGASVDGYTF,NA,TRBV4-2,TRBJ1-2,NA
TGTGCCAGCAGCATTGGGTCAACGGGGGAGACCCAGTACTTC,CASSIGSTGETQYF,NA,TRBV7-6,TRBJ2-5,NA
TGTGCCAGCTCACCAGCGGGCCAGATGAACACTGAAGCTTTCTTT,CASSPAGQMNTEAFF,few,TRBV18,TRBJ1-1,NA
TGTGCCTGGAGTGCTATGGGGGGTCGAGAAAAACTGTTTTTT,CAWSAMGGREKLFF,NA,TRBV30,TRBJ1-4,NA
TGCGCCAGCAGCCAATCGGGAGGCGAGACACCCTATGGCTACACCTTC,CASSQSGGETPYGYTF,NA,TRBV4-3,TRBJ1-2,NA
TGTGCCAGCAGCACGGGGGACAGGGGTTACAATGAGCAGTTCTTC,CASSTGDRGYNEQFF,NA,TRBV13,TRBJ2-1,TRBD1
TGTGCCAGCAGTCCAGACAGGATACTCACAGATACGCAGTATTTT,CASSPDRILTDTQYF,NA,TRBV27,TRBJ2-3,NA
TGTGCCAGCAGCCAGCCTGGATCTAGCGGGGGTGGAGAGCAGTACTTC,CASSQPGSSGGGEQYF,NA,TRBV4-1,TRBJ2-7,TRBD2
TGTGCCAGCAGCTTCGAGGGGGACACAGATACGCAGTATTTT,CASSFEGDTDTQYF,NA,TRBV7-9,TRBJ2-3,NA
TGTGCCAGCAGCTTAAGGGACATTAGGGCCAACGTCCTGACTTTC,CASSLRDIRANVLTF,NA,TRBV7-2,TRBJ2-6,NA
TGTGCCAGCAGCAAGTTCTTAGGGGACTGTACCCTCGAGGGCACTGAAGCTTTCTTT,CASSKFLGDCTLEGTEAFF,NA,TRBV21-1,TRBJ1-1,NA
TGTGCCAGCAGCCAAGATCGGGGCGGGGGACTCACAGATACGCAGTATTTT,CASSQDRGGGLTDTQYF,NA,TRBV4-2,TRBJ2-3,TRBD2
TGCGCCAGCAGGGTCGGCCCCCAGGCGTCTGGAAACACCATATATTTT,CASRVGPQASGNTIYF,few,TRBV5-1,TRBJ1-3,NA
TGTGCCAGCAGCTTAGGGCCCCTCGCTCAGCCCCAGCATTTT,CASSLGPLAQPQHF,NA,TRBV7-3,TRBJ1-5,NA
TGTGCAAGTCGCTTAACCGGGGAACGCGCTGAAGCTTTCTTT,CASRLTGERAEAFF,NA,TRBV12-2,TRBJ1-1,NA
TGTGCCAGCAGCTTTCCCGACAGATTCGAAGCTTTCTTT,CASSFPDRFEAFF,NA,TRBV7-9,TRBJ1-1,NA
TGTGCCAGCAGCTTAGCGCCGGTGGGGGGACAGGGGAGATATAATTCACCCCTCCACTTT,CASSLAPVGGQGRYNSPLHF,NA,TRBV7-4,TRBJ1-6,TRBD1
TGTGCCAGCAGACGGACAGGGGGGAATCAGCCCCAGCATTTT,CASRRTGGNQPQHF,NA,TRBV27,TRBJ1-5,TRBD1
TGTGCCAGCAGCCGATTCTTTAGACAGGGGATGGCCGGGGAGCTGTTTTTT,CASSRFFRQGMAGELFF,NA,TRBV7-8,TRBJ2-2,TRBD1
TGCGCCAGCAGGAAAGACGGGACACTATTCTACGAGCAGTACTTC,CASRKDGTLFYEQYF,NA,TRBV5-1,TRBJ2-7,NA
TGTGCCAGCAGCTCTACCACGGACAGGGCCGACGAGCAGTACTTC,CASSSTTDRADEQYF,NA,TRBV7-9,TRBJ2-7,TRBD1
TGTGCCAGCGGAGGACAGGGGCTCATATATGGCTACACCTTC,CASGGQGLIYGYTF,medium-sized,TRBV6-4,TRBJ1-2,TRBD1